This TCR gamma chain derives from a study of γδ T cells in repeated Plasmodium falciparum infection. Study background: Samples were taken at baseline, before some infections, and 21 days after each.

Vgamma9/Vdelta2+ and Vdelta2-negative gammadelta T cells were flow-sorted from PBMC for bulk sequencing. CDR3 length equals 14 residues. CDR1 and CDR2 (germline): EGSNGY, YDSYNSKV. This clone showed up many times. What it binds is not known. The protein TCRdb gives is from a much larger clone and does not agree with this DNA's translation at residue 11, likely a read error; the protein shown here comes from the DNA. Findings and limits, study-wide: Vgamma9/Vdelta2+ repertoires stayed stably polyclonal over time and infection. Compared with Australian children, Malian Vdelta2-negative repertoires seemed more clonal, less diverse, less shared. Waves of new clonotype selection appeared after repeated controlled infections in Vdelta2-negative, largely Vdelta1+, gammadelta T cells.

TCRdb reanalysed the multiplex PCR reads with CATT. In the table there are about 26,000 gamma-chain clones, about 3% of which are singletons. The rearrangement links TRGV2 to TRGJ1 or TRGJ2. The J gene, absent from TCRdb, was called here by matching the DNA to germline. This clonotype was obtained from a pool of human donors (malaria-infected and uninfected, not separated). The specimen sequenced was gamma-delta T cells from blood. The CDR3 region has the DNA TGTGCCACCTGGGACGGATTTTATTATTATAGGAAACTCTTT. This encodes CATWDGFYYYRKLF.